This section outlines one T cell receptor (beta chain) sequence together with its context. The data were obtained in a study of shared clonotypes between healthy human individuals. Germline V gives CDR1 MDHEN, CDR2 SYDVKM. The trim removed 2 bases at V and 2 bases at J, leaving 15 bases unmatched. This CDR3 comprises 19 residues. Sequenced by immunoSEQ multiplex PCR; TCRdb stores in-frame clones only, minus some. The table records 1.6 million or so clones, approximately 98.5% of them present only once. Adult donors, all healthy and HIV-negative, had no recent acute infections or vaccinations. Donors were Caucasian adults residing in Nashville, Tennessee, USA.

Sequencing used naive CD4+ T cells sorted from blood. This sample's subset: CD45RA+ positively selected. The receptor comes from a man aged 25-45 years in good health. V is TRBV28 and J is TRBJ1-5, with 7 positions matching TRBD1. The CDR3 nucleotides are TGTGCCAGCAGTTTAAGGGCGACAGGGAACTTTGGGGGCAATCAGCCCCAGCATTTT. It specifies CASSLRATGNFGGNQPQHF.